This paragraph covers one T cell receptor (beta chain) sequence. This clonotype is large (0.1 to 1%) in its sample. No clone much larger than this one lies a single base away; base qualities are absent. Reading from cysteine to phenylalanine, the CDR3 counts 14 amino acids. Solely the CDR3 DNA is kept, with 42 bases framed from the first base. Taken from the germline V gene, the CDR1 and CDR2 loops are SGDLS and YYNGEE. The V and J ends are trimmed by 0 bases and 2 bases, leaving 8 bases between them. Libraries came from 5' RACE. Before sequencing, the TCRbeta libraries were pooled in amounts proportional to the number of cells sorted for each library. Total RNA was extracted from sorted cells with RNAzol RT, and cDNA was synthesized with an oligo(dT) primer and a template-switching oligo. The TCRbeta V-CDR3-J region was amplified by PCR with Kapa HiFi between a SMARTer oligo primer and a TCRbeta constant-region primer. Illumina adaptors and sample-specific index barcodes were added in a second PCR, with HighPrep bead cleanup and a Bioanalyzer check confirming a band of roughly 650 bp. Libraries were sequenced on an Illumina MiSeq with 2x151 bp paired-end reads. The authors' analysis ran thus. An in-house Java program demultiplexed the reads, and MiXCR assigned TCRbeta annotations and counted clonotypes. To assess repertoire overlap, Morisita-Horn indices from the R package vegan were used, along with UPGMA clustering and Circos plots of recurring clonotypes. Shannon diversity and richness were normalized to the maximum possible value based on input cell numbers, so that values between 0 and 1 were obtained. CDR3beta sequences were aligned with MUSCLE, distances computed with SeqinR, and multidimensional scaling plotted in R. In-frame beta chains were kept once TCRdb had trimmed the public reads at Q25 with fastp and called clones with MiXCR. Entries are consolidated by CDR3 protein sequence, retaining the most common genes and DNA. These V and J calls derive from TCRdb rather than the authors' analysis. The sample table records approximately 300 distinct CDR3 sequences; under 2.5% of these occur just once. The top ten constitute about 30% of the sample.

The sample comes from a study of Japanese encephalitis immunity and Zika vaccine responses (dated by TCRdb to about 2021). About the investigation overall: Three 5.0 ug doses of alum-adjuvanted ZPIV were administered to included participants at weeks 0, 4 and 28. About a dozen participants were given two doses of JEV vaccine (IXIARO) 28 days apart, two to three months before the first ZPIV dose. Before ZPIV, roughly eleven participants were given one dose of YFV vaccine (YF-VAX), while roughly nine participants were flavivirus-naive. For TCR sequencing, six representative participants were selected from each pre-vaccination group, and samples were taken at week 0 (after pre-vaccination, before ZPIV) and at week 52. In addition, the TCR repertoires of a few flavivirus-naive individuals were analyzed at weeks 2, 6 and 52 after ZPIV vaccination began. For stimulations, either ZIKV structural-protein peptide pools divided into flavivirus-conserved and non-conserved sets or JEV or YFV peptides matching the pre-vaccination were used. The ZIKV peptides, 15-mers that overlapped by 11 residues, were chosen for containing NetMHCpan/NetMHCII-predicted epitopes with affinity below 50 nM. The study examined whether earlier vaccination against Japanese encephalitis virus (JEV) or yellow fever virus (YFV) influenced CD4 T cell responses to the Zika vaccine. What the authors observed across the whole study: Because there were not enough samples, the peptide pools could not be deconvoluted, which meant the specific peptides behind the cross-reactive responses went unidentified. The analysis was restricted to a subset of trial participants with three doses and adequate samples, and the entire vaccinated cohort was not analyzed. Repertoire similarity across time-points and stimulations was higher in JEV-pre-vaccinated donors than in YFV-pre-vaccinated donors, indicating more clonotypes shared between ZIKV and JEV stimulation. Samples were clustered by participant, with no similarity observed between individuals, suggesting that no public TCRs were detected. Only a few individuals showed CD8 T cell responses to the ZIKV peptide pools, and those responses were of very low magnitude. After ZPIV, repertoire richness of CD4 T cells responding to conserved ZIKV epitopes significantly decreased in JEV-pre-vaccinated donors.

PBMCs were stained with CellTrace CFSE and grown for more than 5 days in RPMI containing around 7.9% human serum and peptide pools at around 1 ug/mL each. Unfixed proliferating CD4 T cells were sorted on a BD FACSAria as live CD56-CD19-CD16-CD3+CD4+ CFSE-low cells. Enrolled adults were healthy and seronegative for ZIKV, JEV, YFV, DENV and WNV by microneutralization screening. The samples were drawn from a phase 1 trial of an alum-adjuvanted Zika purified-inactivated virus (ZPIV) vaccine that was randomized, double-blinded and placebo-controlled. Peripheral blood mononuclear cells were isolated by standard procedure and stored frozen in liquid nitrogen until use.

Specimen: antigen-activated CD4+ T cells from blood, cultured, collected during a Zika inactivated vaccine study. The receptor was derived from an adult man who received an inactivated Zika virus vaccine. Recombination linked TRBV9 to TRBJ2-5; D gene: possibly TRBD2, on 6 matching bases. The sequence in DNA is TGTGCCAGCAGCGTAGGAGGAGGGCAAGAGACCCAGTACTTC. Translated, it gives CASSVGGGQETQYF.